These T cell receptor beta chains were read from a single sample in a study of CD8+ T cells in alopecia areata. Using immunoSEQ multiplex PCR, the repertoire was profiled, and TCRdb retains in-frame clones only, with some absent. Altogether around 110,000 clones are present, around 50% being singletons, with the ten largest covering approximately 12%. Sequenced material: CD8+ T cells sorted from blood, taken at week 24, from a patient treated with tofacitinib. Source of these receptors: a human donor with alopecia areata. Each CDR3 is given with its conserved first and last residue. The D gene is left open where the match is weak. The size entry is marked missing in some rows and otherwise reads once, few, many or a size class.

>TRBV29-1|TRBJ2-1|12|few|-
TGCAGCGTGGGCGTAGAGTACACTGAGCAGTTCTTC
CSVGVEYTEQFF
>TRBV11-1|TRBJ1-2|12|-|-
TGTGCCAGCAGCCTAGGCCAGGCGGGCTACACCTTC
CASSLGQAGYTF
>TRBV30|TRBJ2-7|14|-|-
TGTGCCTGGAGTCTCTTGACGGGCCCCTACGAGCAGTACTTC
CAWSLLTGPYEQYF
>TRBV5-6|TRBJ1-1|12|-|-
TGTGCCAGCAGCTTGAGCCATGAGGAAGCTTTCTTT
CASSLSHEEAFF
>TRBV9|TRBJ2-3|16|-|-
TGTGCCAGCAGCGTACTCACAGGGCTAAGTTCAGATACGCAGTATTTT
CASSVLTGLSSDTQYF
>TRBV11-2|TRBJ2-2|11|few|-
TGTGCCAGCAGCTTAGTGAGGGAGCTGTTTTTT
CASSLVRELFF
>TRBV19|TRBJ2-1|13|-|-
TGTGCCAGTAGTATACCGTCCTACAATGAGCAGTTCTTC
CASSIPSYNEQFF
>TRBV5-1|TRBJ1-4|13|-|-
TGCGCCAGCAGCTTGAGAGCTAATGAAAAACTGTTTTTT
CASSLRANEKLFF
>TRBV7-2|TRBJ2-1|14|few|TRBD1
TGTGCCAGCAGCTGGGACAGGGGTTTGAATGAGCAGTTCTTC
CASSWDRGLNEQFF
>TRBV2|TRBJ2-2|14|-|-
TGTGCCAGCAGTCCCCCAAGCAATACCGGGGAGCTGTTTTTT
CASSPPSNTGELFF
>TRBV15|TRBJ2-6|16|few|-
TGTGCCACCAGCAGGGGTTCGGGCTCTGGGGCCAACGTCCTGACTTTC
CATSRGSGSGANVLTF
>TRBV7-6|TRBJ2-5|16|-|TRBD2
TGTGCCAGCAGCACCCTCGCGCGGGGGAACCAAGAGACCCAGTACTTC
CASSTLARGNQETQYF
>TRBV19|TRBJ1-6|14|-|TRBD1
TGTGCCAGTACCGTGACAGGGGAGGGATCACCCCTCCACTTT
CASTVTGEGSPLHF
>TRBV7-9|TRBJ2-5|12|-|-
TGTGCCAGCAGCTTAGGGGAGCAGACCCAGTACTTC
CASSLGEQTQYF
>TRBV29-1|TRBJ2-7|12|-|-
TGCAGCGTTGAGATAGGGCGGTACGAGCAGTACTTC
CSVEIGRYEQYF
>TRBV5-6|TRBJ1-3|14|-|-
TGTGCCAGCAGCTTGGGAGGGGTCGGAAACACCATATATTTT
CASSLGGVGNTIYF
>TRBV29-1|TRBJ2-7|12|few|-
TGCAGCGCTGAAGCTGGGGGGCTCGAGCAGTACTTC
CSAEAGGLEQYF
>TRBV4-3|TRBJ1-1|14|-|-
TGCGCCAGCAGCCAAGTCACAGGCAACACTGAAGCTTTCTTT
CASSQVTGNTEAFF
>TRBV2|TRBJ2-5|12|few|TRBD1
TGTGCCGGAGACAGGGACCAAGAGACCCAGTACTTC
CAGDRDQETQYF
>TRBV30|TRBJ2-6|13|-|-
TGTGCCTGGAGCGTCCGTGGGGCCAACGTCCTGACTTTC
CAWSVRGANVLTF
>TRBV7-9|TRBJ1-2|13|-|TRBD1
TGTGCCAGCAGCTTAAGACAGGGAAATGGCTACACCTTC
CASSLRQGNGYTF
>TRBV25-1|TRBJ2-1|13|-|-
TGTGCCAGCAGCGGCTCGACCTACAATGAGCAGTTCTTC
CASSGSTYNEQFF
>TRBV5-4|TRBJ1-1|14|once|TRBD1
TGTGCCAGCAGCCTGGACAGGTCGAACACTGAAGCTTTCTTT
CASSLDRSNTEAFF
>TRBV2|TRBJ2-6|17|few|TRBD1
TGTGCCAGCAGTCCCGGGACAGGGAGCTCTGGGGCCAACGTCCTGACTTTC
CASSPGTGSSGANVLTF
>TRBV5-6|TRBJ2-5|15|-|TRBD2
TGTGCCAGCAGCCCAGGACTAGATGAGGAAGAGACCCAGTACTTC
CASSPGLDEEETQYF
>TRBV9|TRBJ1-6|13|-|-
TGTGCCAGCAGCGTCGACTCAGGTTCACCCCTCCACTTT
CASSVDSGSPLHF
>TRBV9|TRBJ2-2|16|few|-
TGTGCCAGCAGCGTAATTGCAGGGGAAGGCACCGGGGAGCTGTTTTTT
CASSVIAGEGTGELFF
>TRBV14|TRBJ1-6|14|-|-
TGTGCCAGCAGCCAATATATCTATAATTCACCCCTCCACTTT
CASSQYIYNSPLHF
>TRBV14|TRBJ2-7|12|-|-
TGTGCCAGCAGCGAAGCTACATCCGAGCAGTACTTC
CASSEATSEQYF
>TRBV13|TRBJ2-7|13|-|TRBD1
TGTGCCAGCAGCTTTGGGACAGGCTACGAGCAGTACTTC
CASSFGTGYEQYF
>TRBV7-9|TRBJ1-6|12|-|-
TGTGCCAGCAGCTTACACAATTCACCCCTCCACTTT
CASSLHNSPLHF
>TRBV2|TRBJ2-3|18|few|TRBD2
TGTGCCAGCAGCCAATGGACTAGCGGGGGAGGACTTACAGATACGCAGTATTTT
CASSQWTSGGGLTDTQYF
>TRBV11-2|TRBJ2-2|19|-|TRBD1
TGTGCCAGCAGAAAATGGGGACAGGGGGCAGCGAAGTACACCGGGGAGCTGTTTTTT
CASRKWGQGAAKYTGELFF
>TRBV5-1|TRBJ1-1|15|-|-
TGCGCCAGCAGCTACGATCAGCCCTCCAACACTGAAGCTTTCTTT
CASSYDQPSNTEAFF
>TRBV2|TRBJ1-3|14|once|-
TGTGCCAGCAGTGAAGACCAGGGCGGAAACACCATATATTTT
CASSEDQGGNTIYF
>TRBV7-9|TRBJ2-1|15|few|TRBD2
TGTGCCAGCAGCCCACTAGCGGGGGCCCACAATGAGCAGTTCTTC
CASSPLAGAHNEQFF
>TRBV6-1|TRBJ2-1|14|-|TRBD1
TGTGCCAGCAGTTCTTGGGACAGGGGAGGTGAGCAGTTCTTC
CASSSWDRGGEQFF
>TRBV14|TRBJ2-4|15|once|-
TGTGCCAGCAGCCAAGAGACTACCTTTAAAAACATTCAGTACTTC
CASSQETTFKNIQYF
>TRBV5-1|TRBJ2-7|15|-|TRBD1
TGCGCCAGCAGCTCCTCGACAGGGGACTCCTACAAGCAGTACTTC
CASSSSTGDSYKQYF
>TRBV25-1|TRBJ2-1|15|-|-
TGTGCCAGCAGTGAATTTGGGGAGGCTAACAATGAGCAGTTCTTC
CASSEFGEANNEQFF
>TRBV29-1|TRBJ2-7|16|few|-
TGCAGCGTTGAATTGCTGGGCAGGATGGATACTCACGAGCAGTACTTC
CSVELLGRMDTHEQYF
>TRBV29-1|TRBJ2-7|15|few|TRBD1
TGCAGCGTTGAGGAATACGGGACAGGGGTGTACGAGCAGTACTTC
CSVEEYGTGVYEQYF
>TRBV27|TRBJ1-5|13|-|-
TGTGCCAGCAGTTTGTCCTTTTATCAGCCCCAGCATTTT
CASSLSFYQPQHF
>TRBV11-2|TRBJ2-3|16|-|-
TGTGCCAGCAGCCTTAGGGTGGGAGATCCACAAGATACGCAGTATTTT
CASSLRVGDPQDTQYF
>TRBV5-4|TRBJ2-7|15|-|-
TGTGCCAGCAGCTCGGGACCGGAGGGCTCCTACGAGCAGTACTTC
CASSSGPEGSYEQYF
>TRBV6-5|TRBJ2-1|12|-|-
TGTGCCAGCAGTGCAGGGGGGAATGAGCAGTTCTTC
CASSAGGNEQFF
>TRBV10-1|TRBJ2-3|15|-|-
TGCGCCAGCAGTGTCGGCAGCACTAGCACAGATACGCAGTATTTT
CASSVGSTSTDTQYF
>TRBV4-1|TRBJ2-7|14|once|TRBD2
TGCGCCAGCAGCCAAGATGGGGGGGTGGACGAGCAGTACTTC
CASSQDGGVDEQYF
>TRBV29-1|TRBJ1-1|12|-|-
TGCAGCGCTCGCGGGGGGAACACTGAAGCTTTCTTT
CSARGGNTEAFF
>TRBV29-1|TRBJ1-1|14|-|-
TGCAGCGTTCCCGAGACAGTTATGAACACTGAAGCTTTCTTT
CSVPETVMNTEAFF
>TRBV10-3|TRBJ2-5|12|-|TRBD2
TGTGCCAACGGCGGCGGGGGGGAGACCCAGTACTTC
CANGGGGETQYF
>TRBV29-1|TRBJ2-5|14|-|TRBD2
TGCAGCGTTGTTGGGGAGGGTCTCCAAGAGACCCAGTACTTC
CSVVGEGLQETQYF
>TRBV9|TRBJ2-5|15|-|TRBD1
TGTGCCAGCAGTGTTGACAGGGGAAGGTCAGAGACCCAGTACTTC
CASSVDRGRSETQYF
>TRBV13|TRBJ2-5|13|-|-
TGTGCCAGCAGCTCCCCAGACCAAGAGACCCAGTACTTC
CASSSPDQETQYF
>TRBV13|TRBJ2-2|15|-|-
TGTGCCAGCAGCTTAGTGGCTGAGAACACCGGGGAGCTGTTTTTT
CASSLVAENTGELFF